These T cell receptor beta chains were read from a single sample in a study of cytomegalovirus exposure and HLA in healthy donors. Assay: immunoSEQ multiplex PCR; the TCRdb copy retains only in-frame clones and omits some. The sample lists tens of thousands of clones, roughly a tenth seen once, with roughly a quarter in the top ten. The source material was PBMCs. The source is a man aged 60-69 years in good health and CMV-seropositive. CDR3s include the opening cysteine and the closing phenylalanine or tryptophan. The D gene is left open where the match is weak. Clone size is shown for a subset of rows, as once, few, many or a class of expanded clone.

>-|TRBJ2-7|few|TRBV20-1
CSARGPYEQYF
TGCAGTGCTAGAGGGCCCTACGAGCAGTACTTC
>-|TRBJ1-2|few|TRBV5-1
CASSPQQGYGYTF
TGCGCCAGCAGCCCCCAGCAGGGCTATGGCTACACCTTC
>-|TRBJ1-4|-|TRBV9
CASSGAGKKLFF
TGTGCCAGCAGCGGAGCGGGAAAAAAACTGTTTTTT
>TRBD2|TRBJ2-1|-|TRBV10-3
CATGGIYNEQFF
TGTGCCACGGGGGGGATCTACAATGAGCAGTTCTTC
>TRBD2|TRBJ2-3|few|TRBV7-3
CASSFLAGVTDTQYF
TGTGCCAGCAGCTTCCTAGCGGGAGTCACAGATACGCAGTATTTT
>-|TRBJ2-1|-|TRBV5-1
CASSLAPAYNEQFF
TGCGCCAGCAGCTTGGCACCAGCCTACAATGAGCAGTTCTTC
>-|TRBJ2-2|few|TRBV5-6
CASSLNTGELFF
TGTGCCAGCAGCCTAAACACCGGGGAGCTGTTTTTT
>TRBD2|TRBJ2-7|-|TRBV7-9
CASSLERDYEQYF
TGTGCCAGCAGCTTAGAGCGGGACTACGAGCAGTACTTC
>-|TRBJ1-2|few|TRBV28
CASNPGREYGYTF
TGTGCCAGCAACCCAGGGCGGGAATATGGCTACACCTTC
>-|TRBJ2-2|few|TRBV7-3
CASSPQGQAGELFF
TGTGCCAGCAGCCCTCAGGGTCAGGCCGGGGAGCTGTTTTTT
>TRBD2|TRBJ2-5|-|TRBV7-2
CASSLVAGGETQYF
TGTGCCAGCAGCTTAGTAGCGGGGGGAGAGACCCAGTACTTC
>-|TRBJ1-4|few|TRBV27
CASRPGGAREKLFF
TGTGCCAGCAGACCCGGGGGGGCGCGTGAAAAACTGTTTTTT
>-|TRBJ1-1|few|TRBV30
CAWATIAGYMNTEAFF
TGTGCCTGGGCAACCATCGCGGGTTACATGAACACTGAAGCTTTCTTT
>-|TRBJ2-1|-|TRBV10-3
CAIGGSVSYNEQFF
TGTGCCATCGGTGGTAGTGTCTCCTACAATGAGCAGTTCTTC
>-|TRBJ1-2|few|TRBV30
CACQKANYGYTF
TGTGCCTGCCAGAAAGCTAACTATGGCTACACCTTC
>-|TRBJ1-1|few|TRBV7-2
CASKAGTLNTEAFF
TGTGCCAGCAAGGCCGGGACACTGAACACTGAAGCTTTCTTT
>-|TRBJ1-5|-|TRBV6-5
CASKKLQGPSPQHF
TGTGCCAGCAAAAAGTTGCAGGGTCCCTCGCCCCAGCATTTT
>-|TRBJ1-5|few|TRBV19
CASSETGKGMGQPQHF
TGTGCCAGTAGTGAAACAGGGAAGGGAATGGGTCAGCCCCAGCATTTT
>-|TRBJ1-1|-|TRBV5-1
CASSHRDTTMNTEAFF
TGCGCCAGCAGCCACCGGGACACGACCATGAACACTGAAGCTTTCTTT
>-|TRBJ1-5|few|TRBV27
CASSLRGGGREQPQHF
TGTGCCAGCAGCCTACGAGGGGGGGGACGAGAGCAGCCCCAGCATTTT
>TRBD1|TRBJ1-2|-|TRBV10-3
CAISANRVGTGAVGYTF
TGTGCCATCAGTGCCAACCGGGTGGGGACAGGAGCGGTTGGCTACACCTTC
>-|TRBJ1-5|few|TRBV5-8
CASRFAGNQPQHF
TGTGCCAGCAGGTTTGCGGGGAATCAGCCCCAGCATTTT
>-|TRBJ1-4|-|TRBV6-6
CASSPTGRDEKLFF
TGTGCCAGCAGCCCCACGGGGAGAGATGAAAAACTGTTTTTT
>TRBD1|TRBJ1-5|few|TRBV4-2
CASSRLQGAEQPQHF
TGTGCCAGCAGCCGACTACAGGGGGCTGAACAGCCCCAGCATTTT
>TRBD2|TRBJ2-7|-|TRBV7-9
CASSMSGRGNEQYF
TGTGCCAGCAGCATGAGCGGGAGGGGGAACGAGCAGTACTTC
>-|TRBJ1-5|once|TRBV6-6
CASSPTRTALRQPQHF
TGTGCCAGCAGTCCAACCCGGACAGCTTTGAGGCAGCCCCAGCACTTT
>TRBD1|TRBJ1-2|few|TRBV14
CASSLNTGTAYGYTF
TGTGCCAGCAGCCTGAATACCGGGACAGCCTATGGCTACACCTTC
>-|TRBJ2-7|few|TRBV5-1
CASSLRGWDEQYF
TGCGCCAGCAGCTTGCGGGGGTGGGACGAGCAGTACTTC
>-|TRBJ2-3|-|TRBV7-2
CASSRGWTGADTQYF
TGTGCCAGCAGCCGCGGGTGGACCGGAGCAGATACGCAGTATTTT
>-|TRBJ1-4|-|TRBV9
CASSAGIRQKEEKLFF
TGTGCCAGCAGCGCCGGCATCCGGCAGAAGGAGGAAAAACTGTTTTTT
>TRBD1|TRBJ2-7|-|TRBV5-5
CASSVQGVFDEQYF
TGTGCCAGCAGCGTACAGGGGGTATTCGACGAGCAGTACTTC
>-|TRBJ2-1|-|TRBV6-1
CASSERELLPNEQFF
TGTGCCAGCAGTGAAAGAGAACTCCTCCCTAATGAGCAGTTCTTC
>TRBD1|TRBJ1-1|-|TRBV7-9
CASSEQGADTEAFF
TGTGCCAGCAGCGAACAGGGGGCGGACACTGAAGCTTTCTTT
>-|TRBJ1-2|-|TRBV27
CASSASGVSYGYTF
TGTGCCAGCAGTGCGTCAGGGGTGTCCTATGGCTACACCTTC
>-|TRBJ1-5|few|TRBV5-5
CASSPQGSNQPQHF
TGTGCCAGCAGCCCCCAGGGGAGCAATCAGCCCCAGCATTTT
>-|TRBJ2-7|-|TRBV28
CASSFHLADTSSYEQYF
TGTGCCAGCAGTTTCCACCTCGCGGACACGAGCTCCTACGAGCAGTACTTC
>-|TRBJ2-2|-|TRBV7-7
CASSRQANTGELFF
TGTGCTAGCAGCCGACAGGCGAACACCGGGGAGCTGTTTTTT
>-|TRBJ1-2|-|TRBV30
CAWTPGRVGGYTF
TGTGCCTGGACCCCGGGGAGGGTTGGTGGCTACACCTTC
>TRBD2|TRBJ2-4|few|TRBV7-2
CASSRRMTSGGNIQYF
TGTGCCAGCAGCCGACGGATGACTAGCGGGGGAAACATTCAGTACTTC
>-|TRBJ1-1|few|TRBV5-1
CASRLSIDTEAFF
TGCGCCAGCAGACTTTCAATTGACACTGAAGCTTTCTTT
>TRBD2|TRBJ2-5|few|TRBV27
CASSLSLAGPRETQYF
TGTGCCAGCAGTTTATCGCTAGCGGGCCCCCGAGAGACCCAGTACTTC
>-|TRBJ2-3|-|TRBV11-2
CASSLGQATDTQYF
TGTGCCAGCAGCTTAGGCCAAGCCACAGATACGCAGTATTTT
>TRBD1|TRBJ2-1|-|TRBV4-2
CASSQDRGQEYNEQFF
TGTGCCAGCAGCCAAGATCGCGGACAGGAGTACAATGAGCAGTTCTTC
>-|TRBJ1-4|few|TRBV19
CASSIAQGSNEKLFF
TGTGCCAGTAGTATAGCACAGGGATCTAATGAAAAACTGTTTTTT
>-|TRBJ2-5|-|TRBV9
CASSVGVGSGVQETQYF
TGTGCCAGCAGCGTAGGGGTGGGTAGCGGCGTCCAAGAGACCCAGTACTTC
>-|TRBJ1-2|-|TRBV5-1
CASSLGQDYGYTF
TGCGCCAGCAGCTTGGGACAGGACTATGGCTACACCTTC
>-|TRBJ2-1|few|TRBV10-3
CAISEGGEQFF
TGTGCCATCAGTGAAGGAGGGGAGCAGTTCTTC
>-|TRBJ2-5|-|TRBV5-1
CASSLPRGETQYF
TGCGCCAGCAGCTTACCCCGCGGGGAGACCCAGTACTTC
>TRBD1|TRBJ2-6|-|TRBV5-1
CASSGGTGRGANVLTF
TGCGCCAGCAGCGGGGGGACAGGGCGCGGAGCCAACGTCCTGACTTTC
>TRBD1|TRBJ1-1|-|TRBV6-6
CASGTGNTEAFF
TGTGCCAGCGGGACAGGGAACACTGAAGCTTTCTTT
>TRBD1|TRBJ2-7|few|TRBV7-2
CASSGPGQLAYEQYF
TGTGCCAGCAGCGGCCCGGGACAGCTTGCCTACGAGCAGTACTTC
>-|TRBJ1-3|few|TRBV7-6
CASSSGSGNTIYF
TGTGCCAGCAGCTCGGGCTCTGGAAACACCATATATTTT
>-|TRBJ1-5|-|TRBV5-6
CASTRGGSGGNQPQHF
TGTGCCAGCACCCGGGGGGGGTCGGGAGGCAATCAGCCCCAGCATTTT
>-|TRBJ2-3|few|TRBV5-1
CASRRTASSTDTQYF
TGCGCCAGCCGCCGGACTGCCTCGAGCACAGATACGCAGTATTTT
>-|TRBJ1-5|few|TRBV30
CAWSRRLDRNNQPQHF
TGTGCCTGGAGTCGACGACTCGACAGGAACAATCAGCCCCAGCATTTT